This TCR beta chain was identified during a study of T cells after yellow fever vaccination. Per germline, CDR1 SGHRS and CDR2 YFSETQ. Unmatched junction bases numbered 9, after V lost 4 bases and J lost 1 base. This CDR3 has 16 residues. This clonotype was observed a few times. MiXCR, applied by TCRdb to the 5' RACE reads, yields one record per CDR3 protein. Among fewer than 150,000 distinct CDR3 sequences, about 7.8% were seen once, and the ten largest hold 2.7%. The sample here was CD4+ T cells sorted from PBMCs, taken roughly seven weeks after the first yellow fever vaccination. The chain uses TRBV5-1 and TRBJ1-1; TRBD1 aligns across 8 bases. This receptor was identified in a young man who received the YFV17D yellow fever vaccine. The CDR3 bases are TGCGCCAGCAGCGCGGATGCAGGGGGCGGGAACACTGAAGCTTTCTTT. Its protein product is CASSADAGGGNTEAFF.